This TCR beta chain was documented in a study of blood T cell repertoires in COVID-19. Study-wide background: The United States, Italy and Spain provided the acute and convalescent COVID-19 samples. Nucleic acid was either cDNA or gDNA, and it came from T cells, B-cell-depleted T cells, or PBMCs.

Germline V CDR1 and CDR2: LGHNA, YSLEER. V shed 2 bases and J shed 2 bases, with 16 bases lying between them. CDR3 length equals 17 residues. Authors' processing steps: Counts of nucleated cells, estimated from reference gene primer amplification, were obtained. Only in-frame clones appear in the TCRdb table, and some are missing; sequencing was by immunoSEQ multiplex PCR. V and J calls and clone size are given by that table; D and trimming were obtained from the DNA. The sample includes about 260,000 clones, approximately 82% of them seen just once. The TCR originated in a woman of 80 years or more with acute or convalescent COVID-19. The sample consisted of peripheral blood. This sequence joins TRBV4-3 and TRBJ1-5; tentative D call: TRBD1 (6 bases). The DNA for the CDR3 is TGCGCCAGCAGCCAAAATACAGGGCCTTTCGGCAATCAGCCCCAGCATTTT. It yields the protein CASSQNTGPFGNQPQHF.